These 18 T cell receptor beta chains came from one sample sequenced in a study of CD8+ T cells in alopecia areata. Treatment meaning: oral pan-JAK inhibitor, 5-10 mg twice daily. Researchers took lesional scalp punch biopsies and peripheral blood from people who were alopecia areata patients. Extracted RNA was reverse transcribed into cDNA, the sequencing template. Assay: immunoSEQ multiplex PCR; the TCRdb copy retains only in-frame clones and omits some. Of some 7,100 clones in the sample, 64% were seen once. The source material was skin, sampled at week 4, from a patient treated with tofacitinib. All receptors come from a human donor with alopecia areata.

V usage is TRBV5-1 and J usage is TRBJ2-1; 13 positions match TRBD2. CDR1 and CDR2 from the germline V gene are SGHRS and YFSETQ. The V segment lost 0 bases and the J segment 2 bases; nucleotides outside the gene matches: 2. The CDR3 spans 17 residues. The CDR3 reads CASSLGLAGGAYNEQFF. The CDR3 region has the DNA TGCGCCAGCAGCTTGGGACTAGCGGGGGGCGCCTACAATGAGCAGTTCTTC.

The rearrangement joins TRBV7-2 to TRBJ2-7; D gene uncertain. The CDR3 is 16 amino acids. Germline V gives CDR1 SGHTA, CDR2 FQGNSA. The V end lost 3 bases, the J end lost 1 base, and 16 bases lay between the germline ends. As DNA, the CDR3 is TGTGCCAGCAGCTTCGACCGGCCGGTCGTATCCTACGAGCAGTACTTC. Residues: CASSFDRPVVSYEQYF.

The CDR3 sequence is CATQNSGLYEQYF. DNA for the CDR3: TGTGCCACCCAAAACAGTGGCCTCTACGAGCAGTACTTC. This chain connects TRBV7-9 to TRBJ2-7; D unclear. The V end was cut by 10 bases, the J end by 3 bases, with 16 bases between. The CDR3 runs to 13 residues. Germline V gene lookup returns CDR1 SEHNR and CDR2 FQNEAQ (reference sequence).

The V and J genes are TRBV6-5 and TRBJ1-2; the match to TRBD1 covers 8 bases. The CDR3 is 14 amino acids. In germline, CDR1 is MNHEY, CDR2 SVGAGI. V lost 6 bases, J lost 0 bases, and 3 bases stayed unmatched. The CDR3, as DNA: TGTGCCAGCAGGAAGACAGGGGCTAACTATGGCTACACCTTC. This translates into CASRKTGANYGYTF.

The rearrangement uses TRBV5-1 and TRBJ2-7; D ambiguous. The CDR3 extends over 14 amino acids. Germline CDR1 reads SGHRS; CDR2 reads YFSETQ. V shed 5 bases and J shed 2 bases, with 14 bases lying between them. CDR3 sequence reads: CASRTQAMAYEQYF. The CDR3 nucleotides read TGCGCCAGCAGAACGCAAGCTATGGCCTACGAGCAGTACTTC. Supplemented by reference TRBV5-1 and TRBJ2-7, the full variable domain reads KAGVTQTPRYLIKTRGQQVTLSCSPISGHRSVSWYQQTPGQGLQFLFEYFSETQRNKGNFPGRFSGRQFSNSRSEMNVSTLELGDSALYLCASRTQAMAYEQYFGPGTRLTVT.

This clone occurred once. The chain combines TRBV4-1 with TRBJ2-3; no reliable D call. Germline V gene lookup returns CDR1 MGHRA and CDR2 YSYEKL. The CDR3 spans 13 residues. Trimming left V 0 bases short and J 3 bases short, with 4 bases between. CDR3: CASSQDRTDTQYF. In nucleotides, the CDR3 is TGCGCCAGCAGCCAAGATAGGACAGATACGCAGTATTTT.

V usage is TRBV4-1 and J usage is TRBJ2-1, with D possibly matching TRBD2 (6 bases). Germline CDR1 is MGHRA and CDR2 is YSYEKL. Trimming cost V 0 bases and J 3 bases, with 24 bases left between them. The CDR3 spans 20 residues. CDR3 protein: CASSQERPGTLGSYYNEQFF. The DNA for the CDR3 is TGCGCCAGCAGCCAAGAACGCCCCGGGACTTTGGGATCGTACTACAATGAGCAGTTCTTC.

Of note for this clone: This sample also contains other DNA sequences that code for the same CDR3. This chain joins TRBV6-5 and TRBJ2-2; D gene unclear. V was cut by 4 bases and J by 7 bases, with 7 bases left in between. The CDR3 is 12 residues long. The germline gives CDR1 MNHEY, CDR2 SVGAGI. This CDR3 is CASSLVDGELFF. In DNA form, the CDR3 reads TGTGCCAGCAGTTTAGTGGACGGGGAGCTGTTTTTT.

The chain has TRBV4-2 and TRBJ1-2; 9 nucleotides match TRBD1. This CDR3 comprises 16 residues. After removal of 0 bases from V and 6 bases from J, the junction contained 8 bases not matched to a gene. Germline assignment: CDR1 LGHNA and CDR2 YNFKEQ. CDR3 nucleotide sequence: TGTGCCAGCAGCCAAGATAAACAAGACAGGGGGAATGGCTACACCTTC. It specifies CASSQDKQDRGNGYTF.

The V and J genes are TRBV9 and TRBJ1-5, with D perhaps TRBD1 (5 bases). The CDR3 is 14 amino acids. Germline CDR1 and CDR2: SGDLS and YYNGEE. V was clipped by 4 bases and J by 3 bases, with 11 bases between them. In nucleotides, the CDR3 is TGTGCCAGCAGCTTGGGACCGAACAATCAGCCCCAGCATTTT. Its translation is CASSLGPNNQPQHF.

The chain uses TRBV7-3 and TRBJ2-6, with 12 bases matching TRBD1. The junction had 12 bases not matched to a gene; V was cut back by 5 bases and J by 4 bases. This CDR3 contains 19 residues. Germline V CDR1 and CDR2: SGHTA, FQGTGA. The CDR3 protein is CASSDGRDRGLAGANVLTF. CDR3 DNA sequence: TGTGCCAGCAGCGACGGAAGGGACAGGGGGCTCGCCGGGGCCAACGTCCTGACTTTC.

This chain joins TRBV7-6 and TRBJ2-3, with 12 nucleotides matching TRBD2. This CDR3 has 16 amino acids. Germline V gene data show CDR1 as SGHVS and CDR2 as FNYEAQ. J was trimmed by 1 base and V by 4 bases; bases with no gene match: 3. CDR3 region: CASSSRLAGGTDTQYF. Here the CDR3 DNA reads TGTGCCAGCAGCTCAAGACTAGCGGGGGGCACAGATACGCAGTATTTT.

This clone is termed medium-sized (0.01 to 0.1%). The sample carries other DNA sequences with the same CDR3. The V gene is TRBV27, the J gene TRBJ2-1, with a tentative D call TRBD1 (8 bases). In germline, CDR1 is MNHEY, CDR2 SMNVEV (reference sequence). The CDR3 loop spans 15 amino acids. The V end was cut by 5 bases, the J end by 7 bases, with 18 bases between. CDR3 sequence: CASSTNRGGSNEQFF. The CDR3 DNA reads TGTGCCAGCAGTACAAACAGGGGGGGGAGTAATGAGCAGTTCTTC.

The chain combines TRBV9 with TRBJ2-3; D may be TRBD1 (6 bases). This CDR3 region has 14 residues. Germline V gene lookup returns CDR1 SGDLS and CDR2 YYNGEE. The V and J ends lost 3 bases and 0 bases respectively, with 8 bases between them. CDR3 sequence: CASSAQGSTDTQYF. The CDR3, as DNA: TGTGCCAGCAGCGCCCAGGGGAGCACAGATACGCAGTATTTT.

This clone came up once. The chain links TRBV4-3 to TRBJ2-7, with a weak D call TRBD1 (6 bases). The J call may not be correct, given that the DNA end is closer to TRBJ2-1. There are 15 residues in the CDR3. The germline V gene has CDR1 LGHNA and CDR2 YSLEER. In DNA form, the CDR3 reads TGCGCCAGCAGCCAGGGTCTAACAGGGTTCTACGAGCAGTTCTTC. It specifies CASSQGLTGFYEQFF.

The CDR3 DNA follows: TGTGCCAGCAGTGACTGGTCAGGCGAAAAACTGTTTTTT. Translation: CASSDWSGEKLFF. The chain has TRBV6-1 and TRBJ1-4; D is uncertain. CDR3 length: 13 residues. Germline V gene sequence: CDR1 MNHNS, CDR2 SASEGT. V lost 3 bases and J 8 bases, leaving 10 bases between the germline ends.

The chain uses TRBV5-5 and TRBJ1-5; possible D gene TRBD1, 5 bases. Per the germline V gene, CDR1 is SGHKS and CDR2 is YYEKEE (reference sequence). Trimming took off 4 bases at V and 1 base at J, with 18 bases between the two ends. This CDR3 spans 17 amino acids. CDR3 region: CASSDLGAGTSNQPQHF. The CDR3 DNA follows: TGTGCCAGCAGCGATCTCGGGGCAGGGACGAGCAATCAGCCCCAGCATTTT.

The chain recombines TRBV27 with TRBJ2-7, with D possibly being TRBD1 (5 bases). CDR3 size: 12 residues. The ends were cut back, 8 bases at V and 3 bases at J, with 11 bases in the middle. The germline CDR1 and CDR2 sequences are MNHEY and SMNVEV (reference sequence). The CDR3 loop reads CASGAVLYEQYF. The CDR3 nucleotides are TGTGCCAGCGGGGCAGTTCTCTACGAGCAGTACTTC.